One sample yielded the 5 T cell receptor beta chains listed below, sequenced in a study of cytomegalovirus exposure and HLA in healthy donors. PCR involved 60 Vbeta and 13 Jbeta primers. TCRdb's copy holds only in-frame clones and misses some; the assay was immunoSEQ multiplex PCR. Among more than 150,000 clones listed, around 72% were seen once. Sequencing was performed on PBMCs. The receptors shown here come from a woman between 45 and 60 years old in good health and CMV-seropositive.

This clone was counted a few times. The chain carries TRBV4-2 and TRBJ1-2; no clear D gene. CDR1 LGHNA and CDR2 YNFKEQ come from the germline V gene. There are 13 residues in the CDR3. The V end was cut by 0 bases, the J end by 2 bases, with 4 bases between. DNA of the CDR3: TGTGCCAGCAGCCAAGACCAAAACTATGGCTACACCTTC. This sequence encodes CASSQDQNYGYTF.

The chain couples TRBV5-1 to TRBJ2-1; 7 nucleotides align to TRBD2. Germline V lookup: CDR1 SGHRS, CDR2 YFSETQ. V shed 4 bases, J shed 8 bases, and the junction held 3 bases outside the gene matches. The CDR3 has 12 amino acids. The CDR3 DNA sequence: TGCGCCAGCAGCCGACTAGCAGATGAGCAGTTCTTC. Translating it yields CASSRLADEQFF.

The chain has TRBV7-2 and TRBJ2-5, with D hard to call. The CDR3 extends over 16 amino acids. V shed 2 bases and J shed 0 bases, with 13 bases lying between them. CDR1 is SGHTA, CDR2 FQGNSA, per germline. This chain's CDR3 is CASSLSGFRDQETQYF. The CDR3 DNA is TGTGCCAGCAGCTTATCCGGGTTCCGGGACCAAGAGACCCAGTACTTC.

The chain recombines TRBV7-2 with TRBJ2-7; TRBD1 matches at 9 bases. Germline CDR1 is SGHTA and CDR2 is FQGNSA. V shed 0 bases, J shed 9 bases, and the junction held 6 bases outside the gene matches. The CDR3 is made up of 14 amino acids. The CDR3 spells CASSLARTGDRQYF. In nucleotides, the CDR3 is TGTGCCAGCAGCTTAGCGAGGACAGGGGATAGGCAGTACTTC.

The gene calls are TRBV7-9 and TRBJ1-1; D possibly corresponds to TRBD1 (6 bases). Trimming shortened V by 5 bases and J by 1 base, and 17 bases separated the two germline ends. The CDR3 runs 16 residues. Germline V gene lookup returns CDR1 SEHNR and CDR2 FQNEAQ (reference sequence). CDR3 nucleotides: TGTGCCAGCAGCCACGGAGTAGTACAGGGGAACACTGAAGCTTTCTTT. Its protein is CASSHGVVQGNTEAFF.